This T cell receptor (beta chain) was found in a study of shared clonotypes between healthy human individuals (dated by TCRdb to the early 2020s). A note on the overall study: The cohort included a few men and a couple of women between 18 and 49 years of age. For each donor, CD4 naive and CD4 memory were each given three plates, CD8 naive was given two plates, and CD8 memory was given one plate. To estimate repertoire size and how much clonotype sharing occurs between individuals, the study deeply sequenced the blood TCR repertoires of five or six healthy adults. Leukapheresis yielded between about 0.9 and 9.5 billion PBMCs per donor. To increase sequencing depth and limit assay-specific biases, TCR repertoire library preparation and sequencing were carried out by different laboratories using diverse techniques.

CDR3 length: 14 amino acids, cysteine to phenylalanine. The entry retains the CDR3 DNA only, 42 bases that are in frame from base 1. From the germline V gene (reference sequence), CDR1 is MNHNY and CDR2 is SVGAGI. Trimming at the junction amounts to 7 bases on V and 2 bases on J, and the germline ends lie 12 bases apart. Paper-wide results and their limitations: Even with the large sequencing depth, rarefaction of the sorted-subset datasets indicated that sequencing was incomplete. Sampling was restricted to blood, and TCR repertoires in tissues likely differ from the TCR repertoires found in blood. Around 5.4% of naive CD4, 3.5% of naive CD8, approximately 2% of memory CD4, and approximately 0.39% of memory CD8 clonotypes were shared across a few donors. Estimated clonotype richness was generally larger for naive than for memory subsets. Because the study included only a small number of donors, the genetic and exposure-history diversity represented was limited. Compared with non-shared clonotypes, clonotypes shared by all four sorted-subset donors had higher generation probabilities. Pairwise subsampling led to the expectation that sequencing depth would affect the degree of clonotype sharing among donors.

Using the deep immunoSEQ assay, TCR CDR3 regions were amplified from genomic DNA by multiplex PCR. Extracted genomic DNA from each cell subset was spread evenly across all wells of several immunoSEQ 96-well plates, with each plate serving as a replicate. For sorted subsets, roughly 190 ng of genomic DNA, equivalent to around 30,000 T cell genomes, went into each replicate PCR. Purified libraries were quantified with a Qubit 3.0 fluorometer, sized on a Bioanalyzer 2100, and re-quantified with the KAPA Library Quantification kit. Every immunoSEQ 96-well plate was sequenced on a separate single-read 150-cycle Illumina NextSeq 550 flow cell. The paper's processing steps were these. The immunoSEQ output contained only junctional sequences without quality scores, so filtering could not match that applied to full-length reads. Sequences were annotated with PyIR, a Python wrapper for IgBLAST v1.9, using IMGT germline references to assign V/J genes and CDR3. Reads were removed for weak V/J assignments (E-value above 1e-6), missing CDR3, stop codons, out-of-frame junctions, or ambiguous translated residues. A V3J clonotype was defined by an identical inferred V gene, J gene, and CDR3 amino acid sequence. The percentage overlap between two repertoires was calculated by dividing the number of shared unique clonotypes by the size of the smaller repertoire. Richness of each repertoire was evaluated using RTK rarefaction, the Chao1 estimator, and Recon v2.1 estimates of unobserved clonotypes. OLGA was used to compute generation probabilities for all TCRbeta clonotypes that the gDNA method yielded from a few donors. TCRdb took this table from immuneACCESS and kept in-frame rearrangements with V and J called. Such tables lack part of the clones; where checked against another copy, unresolved V genes explain under half of the gap, and the rest is unexplained. Clone size and the V and J calls come from that table; the DNA yielded D and trimming. In all, the sample holds a few million clones, and around 94% of those were seen once. Together, the top ten hold about 0.13% of the sample.

Healthy HIV-negative adults with no recently reported acute infections or vaccinations were included as donors. Every donor was a Caucasian adult living in Nashville, Tennessee, USA. CD4+ T cells were enriched by magnetic negative selection; naive cells were then positively selected on CD45RA, and the negative fraction formed the memory subset. Blood was collected by leukapheresis, and PBMCs were isolated by Ficoll-Histopaque density gradient centrifugation and then cryopreserved in liquid nitrogen vapor phase. Analytical flow cytometry was used to check the purity and quantity of each magnetically sorted T cell population. Genomic DNA was isolated from every sorted fraction and measured by UV absorbance on a Nanodrop 2000c. Notes on this clone: Its target antigen remains unknown. No per-base quality is available; no much larger clone lies one base away.

The TCR comes from a man aged 18 to 29 in good health. Specimen: naive CD4+ T cells sorted from blood. The cell subset or site label, read with the paper, signifies: CD45RA+ positively selected. This sequence uses TRBV6-6 and TRBJ2-1, with the D gene uncertain. Read as DNA, the sequence is TGTGCCAGCAAGTCGAGGAGTCCCTACAATGAGCAGTTCTTC. This gives the protein CASKSRSPYNEQFF.